The 15 T cell receptor beta chains listed next were all sequenced from one sample in a study of T cell responses to AZD1222 COVID-19 vaccine. The method was immunoSEQ multiplex PCR; TCRdb's version includes in-frame clones alone and lacks a portion of them. This sample has some 150,000 clones, with about 92% found just once. The specimen comprised peripheral blood, sampled on day 0 of AZD1222 vaccination. The receptors originated from an adult in good health.

V is TRBV19 and J is TRBJ2-7; D is undetermined. Per germline, CDR1 LNHDA and CDR2 SQIVND (reference sequence). V lost 3 bases and J lost 5, with 5 bases in between. CDR3 length: 11 residues. CDR3: CASSIRDEQYF. The CDR3 nucleotides are TGTGCCAGTAGTATCCGAGACGAGCAGTACTTC.

V and J are TRBV19 and TRBJ2-1; D call uncertain. Germline values: CDR1 LNHDA, CDR2 SQIVND (reference sequence). The CDR3 consists of 14 residues. The germline V and J ends were trimmed by 2 bases and 3 bases, with 8 bases remaining between them. CDR3 nucleotides: TGTGCCAGTAGTATACGTCGAAGCTACAATGAGCAGTTCTTC. It is translated as CASSIRRSYNEQFF.

V usage is TRBV4-2 and J usage is TRBJ2-3, with 7 nucleotides matching TRBD1. This CDR3 spans 14 amino acids. The germline gives CDR1 LGHNA, CDR2 YNFKEQ. With V trimmed by 4 bases and J by 5 bases, 6 bases remained unmatched. Written as DNA, the CDR3 is TGTGCCAGCAGCCCGACAGGGTTTGGAGATACGCAGTATTTT. Amino acid sequence: CASSPTGFGDTQYF.

The CDR3 nucleotides read TGTGCCAGCAGTGAATCACAGGGTATATCGCCCCTCCACTTT. This sequence encodes CASSESQGISPLHF. The chain is built from TRBV25-1 and TRBJ1-6; possible D gene TRBD1, 6 bases. With 1 base removed from V and 13 bases from J, the gap between germline ends came to 14 bases. The CDR3 length is 14 residues. Germline CDR1 is MGHDK and CDR2 is SYGVNS.

The rearrangement joins TRBV18 to TRBJ1-3; perhaps TRBD1 as D (5 bases). The CDR3 is 17 residues long. Germline assignment: CDR1 KGHSH and CDR2 LQKENI. Trimming removed 6 bases from V and 0 bases from J, with 18 bases in between. The CDR3 coding sequence is TGTGCCAGCTCGGCTGCTCTAAAACAGGTCTCTGGAAACACCATATATTTT. Translating gives CASSAALKQVSGNTIYF. Looking up the rest from reference TRBV18 and TRBJ1-3 gives the full variable domain: NAGVMQNPRHLVRRRGQEARLRCSPMKGHSHVYWYRQLPEEGLKFMVYLQKENIIDESGMPKERFSAEFPKEGPSILRIQQVVRGDSAAYFCASSAALKQVSGNTIYFGEGSWLTVV.

The CDR3 loop reads CASSLAGVTSGANVLTF. CDR3 nucleotides: TGTGCCAGCAGCTTAGCCGGGGTGACCTCTGGGGCCAACGTCCTGACTTTC. The chain combines TRBV7-9 with TRBJ2-6; D perhaps matches TRBD2 (5 bases). Per germline, CDR1 SEHNR and CDR2 FQNEAQ (reference sequence). V was shortened by 0 bases and J by 0 bases, with 9 bases between the two germline ends. The CDR3 is made up of 17 amino acids.

This chain links TRBV6-5 with TRBJ2-5; a possible D gene is TRBD2 (7 bases). Trimming shortened V by 5 bases and J by 3 bases, and 16 bases separated the two germline ends. The length of the CDR3 is 15 residues. From germline, CDR1 is MNHEY and CDR2 SVGAGI. The DNA of the CDR3 is TGTGCCAGCAGTACACAGGGAGGGGGAAAAGAGACCCAGTACTTC. Its protein is CASSTQGGGKETQYF.

The J gene is TRBJ2-5, the V gene TRBV24-1; 7 nucleotides line up with TRBD2. In germline, CDR1 is KGHDR, CDR2 SFDVKD. The CDR3 covers 13 residues. Trimming took 7 bases from V and 1 from J; bases not matched to a gene: 2. The CDR3 reads CATRAGVQETQYF. DNA for the CDR3: TGTGCCACCAGGGCGGGAGTCCAAGAGACCCAGTACTTC.

The chain carries TRBV6-4 and TRBJ2-1, with TRBD2 matching 11 bases. The germline CDR1 and CDR2 sequences are MRHNA and SNTAGT. V shed 4 bases, J shed 5 bases, and the junction held 4 bases outside the gene matches. The CDR3 is made up of 15 amino acids. The CDR3 DNA is TGTGCCAGCAGTGTCGAGACTAGCGGGAACAATGAGCAGTTCTTC. It encodes CASSVETSGNNEQFF.

CDR3: CASSPGGNSYNEQFF. DNA of the CDR3: TGTGCCAGCTCACCGGGGGGAAACTCCTACAATGAGCAGTTCTTC. The chain is built from TRBV18 and TRBJ2-1; possible D gene TRBD2, 6 bases. The V end was cut by 3 bases, the J end by 0 bases, with 9 bases between. CDR3 length: 15 residues. CDR1 and CDR2 from the germline V gene are KGHSH and LQKENI.

The J gene is TRBJ2-2, the V gene TRBV9; TRBD1 matches at 9 bases. Germline V CDR1 and CDR2: SGDLS, YYNGEE. CDR3 size: 16 residues. With 3 bases clipped from V and 4 bases from J, the junction kept 7 bases outside the gene matches. The CDR3 protein is CASSGGTGYSTGELFF. The DNA for the CDR3 is TGTGCCAGCAGCGGCGGGACAGGGTACTCCACCGGGGAGCTGTTTTTT.

The chain combines TRBV4-2 with TRBJ1-4; 7 nucleotides agree with TRBD1. CDR1 and CDR2 (germline): LGHNA, YNFKEQ. This CDR3 comprises 21 residues. V lost 3 bases to trimming and J lost 4 bases; unmatched junction nucleotides: 23. DNA of the CDR3: TGTGCCAGCAGCCAGGGAATCAAAAGGGGGCTGAAGGACTTCTTTAATGAAAAACTGTTTTTT. Protein: CASSQGIKRGLKDFFNEKLFF.

This clone was seen only a few times. The sample has other DNA sequences that encode this CDR3 too. The chain joins TRBV20-1 to TRBJ1-5; D not resolved. The CDR3 extends over 14 amino acids. Trimming removed 3 bases at V and 0 bases at J, with 9 bases between. Germline CDR1 and CDR2: DFQATT and SNEGSKA (reference sequence). The CDR3 sequence: CSASSGYSNQPQHF. DNA for the CDR3: TGCAGTGCTAGTAGTGGTTATAGCAATCAGCCCCAGCATTTT.

The chain carries TRBV4-2 and TRBJ2-2; D unresolved. Germline assignment: CDR1 LGHNA and CDR2 YNFKEQ. The CDR3 covers 14 residues. V gave up 2 bases and J gave up 4 bases, with 8 bases separating them. The CDR3 DNA is TGTGCCAGCAGCCAAATTCAAAGCACCGGGGAGCTGTTTTTT. Translation: CASSQIQSTGELFF.

This chain connects TRBV19 to TRBJ2-1; 10 nucleotides align to TRBD1. The germline V gene encodes CDR1 LNHDA and CDR2 SQIVND (reference sequence). The ends lost 9 bases at V and 4 bases at J; junction bases unmatched: 6. This CDR3 is 14 amino acids long. CDR3 DNA sequence: TGTGCCAGCGCCCGGGACAGGGGTTACAATGAGCAGTTCTTC. This codes for CASARDRGYNEQFF. The complete variable domain, with remaining parts taken from reference TRBV19 and TRBJ2-1, reads DGGITQSPKYLFRKEGQNVTLSCEQNLNHDAMYWYRQDPGQGLRLIYYSQIVNDFQKGDIAEGYSVSREKKESFPLTVTSAQKNPTAFYLCASARDRGYNEQFFGPGTRLTVL.